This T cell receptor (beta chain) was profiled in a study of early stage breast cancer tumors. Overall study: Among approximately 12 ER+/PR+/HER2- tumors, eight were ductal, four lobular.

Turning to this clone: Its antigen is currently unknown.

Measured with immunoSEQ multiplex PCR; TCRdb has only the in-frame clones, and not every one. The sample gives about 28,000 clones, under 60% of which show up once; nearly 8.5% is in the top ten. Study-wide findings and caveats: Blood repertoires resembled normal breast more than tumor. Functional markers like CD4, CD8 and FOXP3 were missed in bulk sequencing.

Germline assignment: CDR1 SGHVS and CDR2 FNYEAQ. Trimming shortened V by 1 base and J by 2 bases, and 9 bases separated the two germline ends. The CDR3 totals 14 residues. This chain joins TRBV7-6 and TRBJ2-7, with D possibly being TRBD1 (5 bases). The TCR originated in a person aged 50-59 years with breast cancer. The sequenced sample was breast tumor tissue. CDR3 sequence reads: CASSLEDNAYEQYF. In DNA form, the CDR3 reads TGTGCCAGCAGCTTAGAGGACAACGCCTACGAGCAGTACTTC.